This T cell receptor beta chain was retrieved from a study of somatic mutations in cytotoxic T cells in rheumatoid arthritis. This clone was detected once. What it recognizes is unknown. The data were produced by immunoSEQ multiplex PCR, yet TCRdb's version contains in-frame clones alone and is incomplete. The table includes roughly 20,000 clones, around four fifths detected once. Study results and caveats: A slight TRBV07 underrepresentation in rheumatoid arthritis patients was reported without multiple-comparison adjustment. Statistically, CD8+ T-cell clonality was not significantly distinct between individuals with rheumatoid arthritis and age-matched healthy controls.

V lost 8 bases and J 0 bases, leaving 11 bases between the germline ends. The CDR3 is made up of 14 amino acids. The germline CDR1 and CDR2 sequences are MNHNY and SVGAGI (reference sequence). This TCR came from an adult with rheumatoid arthritis. Sequencing input: CD8+ T cells sorted from blood. The rearrangement joins TRBV6-6 to TRBJ1-3; D gene ambiguous. CDR3 sequence reads: CASLEEGSGNTIYF. CDR3 DNA sequence: TGTGCCAGCTTGGAGGAGGGCTCTGGAAACACCATATATTTT.